This TCR beta chain stems from a study of shared clonotypes between healthy human individuals. Study observations and caveats: Few donors limited the genetic and exposure-history diversity represented. Rarefaction exposed incomplete sorted-subset sequencing despite large depth.

About this clone itself: Its antigen is as yet unknown.

Naive CD45RA+ and memory CD45RA-negative subsets were split from CD4+ cells. An assay was performed, and its level was deep. Profiling relied on immunoSEQ multiplex PCR, and the TCRdb table lists in-frame clones only, not all of them. Counted here are about 2.4 million clones, roughly 93% occurring once; the ten biggest clones make up more than 0.35%. This receptor was taken from a young man in good health. Some clones in this sample may be carry-over from other donors' samples. Material: naive CD4+ T cells from PBMCs. Subset in this sample: CD45RA+ positively selected.

Here the CDR3 reads CASSLVGRGKGEKLFF. The CDR3 DNA reads TGCGCCAGCAGCTTGGTGGGCAGGGGGAAGGGTGAAAAACTGTTTTTT. The chain is built from TRBV5-1 and TRBJ1-4; 7 bases fit TRBD1. The CDR3 consists of 16 residues. V was clipped by 0 bases and J by 7 bases; unmatched bases: 9. Looked up from germline, CDR1 is SGHRS and CDR2 is YFSETQ.